The 23 T cell receptor beta chains in this list originate from one sample, sequenced in a study of shared clonotypes between healthy human individuals. Profiling relied on immunoSEQ multiplex PCR, and the TCRdb table lists in-frame clones only, not all of them. The table lists roughly 500,000 clones, 90% to 96% of them singletons. The sequenced material came from naive CD4+ T cells sorted from blood. Subset described: CD45RA+ positively selected. These TCRs come from a woman aged 25 to 39 in good health.

The sample holds one count of this clone. CDR3 region: CASSFGGRGSSYEQYF. The CDR3 DNA is TGTGCCAGCAGCTTCGGAGGCCGCGGGAGCTCCTACGAGCAGTACTTC. V gene TRBV11-3 combines with J gene TRBJ2-7, with 7 bases matching TRBD2. The CDR3 loop spans 16 amino acids. Trimming at V came to 3 bases and at J to 0 bases, leaving 8 bases not matched to a gene. Germline values: CDR1 SGHNT, CDR2 YENEEA.

This chain connects TRBV6-1 to TRBJ1-2; possibly TRBD1 for D (5 bases). The V gene lost 8 bases and the J gene lost 1 base, with 14 bases spanning the gap. The CDR3 is 14 amino acids. The germline CDR1 and CDR2 sequences are MNHNS and SASEGT. Written as DNA, the CDR3 is TGTGCCAGCTCGGAGGGGCGGGTTAACTATGGCTACACCTTC. It codes for CASSEGRVNYGYTF.

The V and J genes are TRBV4-1 and TRBJ2-7; D possibly corresponds to TRBD2 (5 bases). The CDR3 is 16 residues long. Germline loops: CDR1 MGHRA, CDR2 YSYEKL. V was trimmed by 1 base and J by 3 bases, leaving 16 bases between them. The CDR3, as DNA: TGCGCCAGCAGCCAAGGGCTAGCAGCGGAACTCTACGAGCAGTACTTC. As protein: CASSQGLAAELYEQYF.

This clone was detected only once. This chain joins TRBV6-6 and TRBJ2-1; TRBD2 matches 10 bases. Trimming took 2 bases from V and 9 from J; bases not matched to a gene: 7. CDR1 and CDR2 from the germline V gene are MNHNY and SVGAGI (reference sequence). CDR3 length: 15 residues. The CDR3 region has the DNA TGTGCCAGCAGTTACGAAGCGGGAGGGCCAGGTGAGCAGTTCTTC. It yields the protein CASSYEAGGPGEQFF.

This clone was detected only once. V is TRBV18 and J is TRBJ2-7; 10 nucleotides agree with TRBD1. The CDR3 loop spans 15 amino acids. V was clipped by 6 bases and J by 4 bases; unmatched bases: 9. The germline gives CDR1 KGHSH, CDR2 LQKENI. CDR3 sequence reads: CASSPTGGNRYEQYF. CDR3 nucleotides: TGTGCCAGCTCCCCGACAGGGGGCAACCGTTACGAGCAGTACTTC.

CDR3: CATSRYHEQFF. For the CDR3, the DNA is TGTGCCACCAGCAGGTACCATGAGCAGTTCTTC. The chain carries TRBV15 and TRBJ2-1; D ambiguous. V was trimmed by 3 bases and J by 8 bases, leaving 5 bases between them. The CDR3 sequence is 11 residues long. Germline CDR1 reads LNHNV; CDR2 reads YYDKDF (reference sequence). Supplemented by reference TRBV15 and TRBJ2-1, the full variable domain reads DAMVIQNPRYQVTQFGKPVTLSCSQTLNHNVMYWYQQKSSQAPKLLFHYYDKDFNNEADTPDNFQSRRPNTSFCFLDIRSPGLGDTAMYLCATSRYHEQFFGPGTRLTVL.

This chain uses TRBV4-2 with TRBJ1-1; the D is unclear. The length of the CDR3 is 14 residues. Germline V gives CDR1 LGHNA, CDR2 YNFKEQ. Trimming cost V 10 bases and J 11 bases, with 26 bases left between them. CDR3 amino acids: CATQNSQADPLAFF. The CDR3 bases are TGTGCCACCCAAAACAGCCAAGCGGACCCCCTGGCTTTCTTT.

This clone has a single count. The J gene is TRBJ2-3, the V gene TRBV5-1; 9 nucleotides agree with TRBD2. The germline CDR1 and CDR2 sequences are SGHRS and YFSETQ. The V segment lost 1 base and the J segment 3 bases; nucleotides outside the gene matches: 3. The CDR3 sequence is 15 residues long. CDR3 residues: CASSLSGLATDTQYF. For the CDR3, the DNA is TGCGCCAGCAGCTTGTCGGGACTAGCAACAGATACGCAGTATTTT.

This chain connects TRBV5-1 to TRBJ2-5, with a tentative D call TRBD2 (6 bases). This CDR3 spans 13 amino acids. The germline gives CDR1 SGHRS, CDR2 YFSETQ. Trimming stripped 4 bases from V and 9 bases from J, with 16 bases between. CDR3 amino acids: CASSRRDSRAQYF. Written as DNA, the CDR3 is TGCGCCAGCAGCAGACGGGACTCCCGGGCCCAGTACTTC.

The chain uses TRBV7-9 and TRBJ1-4, with D unclear. This CDR3 spans 16 amino acids. Germline CDR1 is SEHNR and CDR2 is FQNEAQ (reference sequence). Trimming took off 0 bases at V and 4 bases at J, with 12 bases between the two ends. CDR3: CASSLALADYNEKLFF. CDR3 DNA: TGTGCCAGCAGCTTAGCATTGGCAGATTATAATGAAAAACTGTTTTTT.

This chain connects TRBV2 to TRBJ2-5, with no clear D. CDR1 and CDR2 (germline): SNHLY, FYNNEI. Trimming removed 9 bases at V and 1 base at J, with 9 bases between. The CDR3 totals 12 residues. CDR3 nucleotides: TGTGCCAGTGGACGGACCCAAGAGACCCAGTACTTC. Protein product: CASGRTQETQYF.

The chain recombines TRBV5-5 with TRBJ2-7; D may be TRBD1 (6 bases). Germline assignment: CDR1 SGHKS and CDR2 YYEKEE (reference sequence). The V gene lost 2 bases and the J gene lost 2 bases, with 14 bases spanning the gap. CDR3 length: 15 residues. The CDR3 reads CASSFRQQGTYEQYF. The CDR3 bases are TGTGCCAGCAGCTTTCGCCAACAGGGCACCTACGAGCAGTACTTC.

CDR3 loop: CASSPNRAVQETQYF. The CDR3 DNA follows: TGCGCCAGCAGCCCAAATCGGGCGGTACAAGAGACCCAGTACTTC. The V gene is TRBV4-1, the J gene TRBJ2-5; D is uncertain. The germline CDR1 and CDR2 sequences are MGHRA and YSYEKL. The CDR3 has 15 amino acids. Trimming removed 4 bases from V and 2 bases from J, with 14 bases in between.

The chain carries TRBV19 and TRBJ1-5; the D is unclear. V lost 7 bases and J 4 bases, leaving 8 bases between the germline ends. CDR1 and CDR2 (germline): LNHDA, SQIVND (reference sequence). The CDR3 has 12 amino acids. CDR3 coding DNA: TGTGCCAGTAACCAGAGTAATCAGCCCCAGCATTTT. Its protein product is CASNQSNQPQHF.

The chain employs TRBV11-2 and TRBJ2-3, with 15 bases lining up with TRBD2. Germline V CDR1 and CDR2: SGHAT, FQNNGV. The V and J ends lost 4 bases and 1 base, in that order; junction bases with no gene match: 9. This CDR3 spans 19 amino acids. The CDR3 reads CASSSRRTSGREGTDTQYF. DNA of the CDR3: TGTGCCAGCAGCTCACGACGGACTAGCGGGAGGGAAGGCACAGATACGCAGTATTTT.

The chain recombines TRBV30 with TRBJ2-5; D not certain. Deletions cut 1 base from V and 5 bases from J, with 11 bases between. Germline assignment: CDR1 GTSNPN and CDR2 SVGIG (reference sequence). The CDR3 contains 13 residues. The CDR3 is CAWSGPLMETQYF. CDR3 coding DNA: TGTGCCTGGAGTGGCCCGTTGATGGAGACCCAGTACTTC. Looking up the rest from reference TRBV30 and TRBJ2-5 gives the full variable domain: SQTIHQWPATLVQPVGSPLSLECTVEGTSNPNLYWYRQAAGRGLQLLFYSVGIGQISSEVPQNLSASRPQDRQFILSSKKLLLSDSGFYLCAWSGPLMETQYFGPGTRLLVL.

This clone came up once. The chain couples TRBV6-6 to TRBJ2-5, with D tentatively TRBD1 or TRBD2 (5 bases each). The end of the DNA fits TRBJ2-7 better, so the J call may be wrong. Looked up from germline, CDR1 is MNHNY and CDR2 is SVGAGI (reference sequence). The CDR3 consists of 12 residues. CDR3 nucleotides: TGTGCCAGCAAGACGGGACGAGGCGAGCAGTACTTC. As protein: CASKTGRGEQYF.

The gene calls are TRBV20-1 and TRBJ2-7, with a weak D call TRBD2 (5 bases). CDR1 is DFQATT, CDR2 SNEGSKA, per germline (reference sequence). V gave up 3 bases and J gave up 7 bases, with 10 bases separating them. The length of the CDR3 is 11 residues. Here the CDR3 reads CSASRGIEQYF. The CDR3 DNA follows: TGCAGTGCTAGCCGAGGGATTGAGCAGTACTTC.

This clone came up once. The CDR3 DNA follows: TGTGCCAGTAGGACCGGGACTGGGGCAGGGACCCAGTACTTC. Protein sequence: CASRTGTGAGTQYF. V usage is TRBV19 and J usage is TRBJ2-5, with D possibly TRBD2 on 6 matching bases. There are 14 residues in the CDR3. With 6 bases removed from V and 7 bases from J, the gap between germline ends came to 18 bases. Germline V gene lookup returns CDR1 LNHDA and CDR2 SQIVND (reference sequence).

The chain recombines TRBV9 with TRBJ2-2; D gene unclear. The V gene's germline CDR1 is SGDLS and CDR2 YYNGEE. V lost 0 bases, J lost 6 bases, and 6 bases lay in between. CDR3 length equals 13 residues. This CDR3 is CASSVAVAGELFF. The CDR3 DNA sequence: TGTGCCAGCAGCGTAGCTGTCGCCGGGGAGCTGTTTTTT.

The V and J genes are TRBV19 and TRBJ2-2, with a possible D match to TRBD1 (6 bases). Trimming removed 8 bases from V and 1 base from J, with 11 bases in between. There are 14 residues in the CDR3. CDR1 LNHDA and CDR2 SQIVND come from the germline V gene (reference sequence). The DNA for the CDR3 is TGTGCCAGTGGAACACAGGGGAACACCGGGGAGCTGTTTTTT. Encoded protein: CASGTQGNTGELFF.

This chain uses TRBV6-6 with TRBJ1-4, with 8 bases identical to TRBD1. CDR1 and CDR2 (germline): MNHNY, SVGAGI (reference sequence). This CDR3 has 14 amino acids. V was clipped by 5 bases and J by 5 bases; unmatched bases: 4. CDR3 amino acids: CASSLDRGNEKLFF. As DNA, the CDR3 is TGTGCCAGCAGTCTAGACAGGGGAAATGAAAAACTGTTTTTT.

V is TRBV7-3 and J is TRBJ2-2, with D possibly TRBD2 on 6 matching bases. V was clipped by 2 bases and J by 1 base, with 11 bases between them. Germline V CDR1 and CDR2: SGHTA, FQGTGA. CDR3 length: 16 residues. As DNA, the CDR3 is TGTGCCAGCAGCTTAGCGGGGTCAAGGAACACCGGGGAGCTGTTTTTT. The encoded protein is CASSLAGSRNTGELFF. Full variable domain (remainder filled in from reference TRBV7-3 and TRBJ2-2): GAGVSQTPSNKVTEKGKYVELRCDPISGHTALYWYRQSLGQGPEFLIYFQGTGAADDSGLPNDRFFAVRPEGSVSTLKIQRTERGDSAVYLCASSLAGSRNTGELFFGEGSRLTVL.